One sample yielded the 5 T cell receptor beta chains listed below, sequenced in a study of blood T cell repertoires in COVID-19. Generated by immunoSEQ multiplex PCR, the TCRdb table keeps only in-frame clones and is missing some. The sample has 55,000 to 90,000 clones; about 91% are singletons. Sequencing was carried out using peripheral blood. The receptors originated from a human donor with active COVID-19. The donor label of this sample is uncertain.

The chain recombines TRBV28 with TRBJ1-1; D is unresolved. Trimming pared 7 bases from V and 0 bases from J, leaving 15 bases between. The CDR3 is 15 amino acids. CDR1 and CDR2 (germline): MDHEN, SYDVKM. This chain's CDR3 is CASTRAKSMNTEAFF. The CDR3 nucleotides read TGTGCCAGCACGCGGGCGAAAAGTATGAACACTGAAGCTTTCTTT.

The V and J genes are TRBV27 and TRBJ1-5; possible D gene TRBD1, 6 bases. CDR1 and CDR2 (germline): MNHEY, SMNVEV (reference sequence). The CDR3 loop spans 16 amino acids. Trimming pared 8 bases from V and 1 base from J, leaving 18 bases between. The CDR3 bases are TGTGCCAGCCGCTACAGGGCCACGGGGAGCAATCAGCCCCAGCATTTT. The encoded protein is CASRYRATGSNQPQHF.

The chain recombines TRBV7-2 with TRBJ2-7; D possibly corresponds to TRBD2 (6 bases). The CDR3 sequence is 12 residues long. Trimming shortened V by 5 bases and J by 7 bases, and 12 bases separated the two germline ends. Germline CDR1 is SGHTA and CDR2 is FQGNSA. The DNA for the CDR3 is TGTGCCAGCAGCCCCGGAGGGGTTGAGCAGTACTTC. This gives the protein CASSPGGVEQYF.

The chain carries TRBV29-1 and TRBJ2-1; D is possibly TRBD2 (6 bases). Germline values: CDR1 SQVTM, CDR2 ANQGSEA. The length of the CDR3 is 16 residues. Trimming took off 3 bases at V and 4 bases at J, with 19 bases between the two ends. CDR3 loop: CSVDFSGRDEYNEQFF. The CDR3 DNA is TGCAGCGTTGACTTTTCTGGGCGGGACGAGTACAATGAGCAGTTCTTC.

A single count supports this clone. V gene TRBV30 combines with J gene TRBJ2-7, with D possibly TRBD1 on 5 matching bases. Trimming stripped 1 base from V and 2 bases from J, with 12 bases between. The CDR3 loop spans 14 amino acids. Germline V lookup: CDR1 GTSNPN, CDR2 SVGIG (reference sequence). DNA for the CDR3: TGTGCCTGGAGTGCAGGGCCAACTCCCTACGAGCAGTACTTC. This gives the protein CAWSAGPTPYEQYF. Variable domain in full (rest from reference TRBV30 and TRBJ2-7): SQTIHQWPATLVQPVGSPLSLECTVEGTSNPNLYWYRQAAGRGLQLLFYSVGIGQISSEVPQNLSASRPQDRQFILSSKKLLLSDSGFYLCAWSAGPTPYEQYFGPGTRLTVT.